The 23 T cell receptor beta chains listed next were all sequenced from one sample in a study of blood T cell repertoires in COVID-19. Here immunoSEQ multiplex PCR was the method, and the copy in TCRdb shows in-frame clones only, minus some. The table has about 390,000 clones, about 89% seen once. The sample was peripheral blood. The receptors were sampled from a woman in her sixties or seventies with COVID-19, enrolled during active disease.

The rearrangement uses TRBV7-3 and TRBJ2-3; 7 bases fit TRBD1. Germline trimming cut 1 base from V and 5 bases from J; bases unmatched to any gene: 12. CDR1 and CDR2 (germline): SGHTA, FQGTGA. This CDR3 is 17 amino acids long. The CDR3 region is CASSLKGAGGGQDTQYF. CDR3 DNA sequence: TGTGCCAGCAGCTTAAAGGGGGCAGGGGGTGGGCAAGATACGCAGTATTTT.

The chain has TRBV5-1 and TRBJ1-4; 8 nucleotides line up with TRBD1. CDR3 length: 15 residues. Germline CDR1 reads SGHRS; CDR2 reads YFSETQ. The V gene end was trimmed by 3 bases and the J gene end by 8 bases; junction bases not matched to a gene: 9. The CDR3 region has the DNA TGCGCCAGCAGCTACCAGGACAGGGTTGAAGAAAAACTGTTTTTT. This sequence encodes CASSYQDRVEEKLFF.

CDR3 DNA sequence: TGTGCCAGCAGTTTATCGAGCCTAGGAGAGCAGTACTTC. Amino acids: CASSLSSLGEQYF. The chain combines TRBV27 with TRBJ2-7; D unresolved. CDR3 length: 13 amino acids. Trimming left V 0 bases short and J 7 bases short, with 10 bases between. Germline CDR1 and CDR2: MNHEY and SMNVEV (reference sequence).

The rearrangement uses TRBV7-9 and TRBJ1-2, with D tentatively TRBD1 (6 bases). Germline CDR1 is SEHNR and CDR2 is FQNEAQ (reference sequence). Trimming removed 4 bases from V and 0 bases from J, with 21 bases in between. CDR3 size: 18 residues. CDR3 DNA: TGTGCCAGCAGCTCTGAAGGACAGACCCGATTAGCTAACTATGGCTACACCTTC. Translation gives CASSSEGQTRLANYGYTF.

This clone occurred a few times. The chain combines TRBV7-9 with TRBJ2-3; D possibly corresponds to TRBD2 (5 bases). Germline loops: CDR1 SEHNR, CDR2 FQNEAQ (reference sequence). Between the trimmed V and J ends, which lost 5 bases and 0 bases, there was a span of 12 bases. The CDR3 length is 15 residues. CDR3 DNA sequence: TGTGCCAGCAGCGTAGTAGGACTTAGCACAGATACGCAGTATTTT. Its translation is CASSVVGLSTDTQYF.

V usage is TRBV9 and J usage is TRBJ2-7; D perhaps matches TRBD1 (6 bases). Germline V gene data show CDR1 as SGDLS and CDR2 as YYNGEE. Between the trimmed V and J ends, which lost 0 bases and 3 bases, there was a span of 13 bases. The CDR3 has 15 amino acids. The CDR3, as DNA: TGTGCCAGCAGCGTAGAAGGGACATCTTACTACGAGCAGTACTTC. It translates to CASSVEGTSYYEQYF. Looking up the rest from reference TRBV9 and TRBJ2-7 gives the full variable domain: DSGVTQTPKHLITATGQRVTLRCSPRSGDLSVYWYQQSLDQGLQFLIQYYNGEERAKGNILERFSAQQFPDLHSELNLSSLELGDSALYFCASSVEGTSYYEQYFGPGTRLTVT.

This chain links TRBV5-8 with TRBJ1-1; D is unclear. With 4 bases removed from V and 1 base from J, the gap between germline ends came to 17 bases. The CDR3 contains 16 residues. From germline, CDR1 is SGHTS and CDR2 YDEGEE. CDR3 coding DNA: TGTGCCAGCAGCCCTAACGAAGTTTCCCCGAACACTGAAGCTTTCTTT. Its translation is CASSPNEVSPNTEAFF.

The chain combines TRBV3-1 (or the pseudogene TRBV3-2) with TRBJ2-2; 7 nucleotides align to TRBD1. The CDR3 is 14 amino acids. Germline loops: CDR1 LGHDT, CDR2 YNNKEL (reference sequence). J lost 7 bases, V lost 3 bases, and 5 bases had no gene match. This CDR3 is CASSQTGYGGELFF. The CDR3 DNA follows: TGTGCCAGCAGCCAGACAGGGTACGGCGGGGAGCTGTTTTTT.

J is TRBJ2-7 and V is TRBV19, with 10 bases that match TRBD1. Germline trimming cut 5 bases from V and 0 bases from J; bases unmatched to any gene: 4. Germline CDR1 reads LNHDA; CDR2 reads SQIVND (reference sequence). The CDR3 is made up of 15 amino acids. CDR3 nucleotides: TGTGCCAGTAGTTCCGGGACAGGGGTCTCCTACGAGCAGTACTTC. Its translation: CASSSGTGVSYEQYF.

J is TRBJ2-2 and V is TRBV27; 11 positions agree with TRBD2. This CDR3 region has 15 residues. Germline trimming cut 7 bases from V and 6 bases from J; bases unmatched to any gene: 7. CDR1 is MNHEY, CDR2 SMNVEV, per germline (reference sequence). CDR3 sequence reads: CASNIAGGQAGELFF. CDR3 coding DNA: TGTGCCAGCAATATAGCGGGGGGGCAGGCCGGGGAGCTGTTTTTT.

The V call is TRBV7-9, the J call TRBJ2-2; D ambiguous. The V end was cut by 5 bases, the J end by 7 bases, with 14 bases between. CDR1 and CDR2 from the germline V gene are SEHNR and FQNEAQ (reference sequence). The CDR3 contains 14 residues. In DNA, the CDR3 is TGTGCCAGCAGCCAAACGAGCCCGAACGGGGAGCTGTTTTTT. Encoded protein: CASSQTSPNGELFF.

This clone was counted between two and nine times. A junction end diverges from the germline sequence, so it may reflect a read error. The chain joins TRBV7-2 to TRBJ2-7; TRBD2 agrees at 12 bases. The germline CDR1 and CDR2 sequences are SGHTA and FQGNSA. The CDR3 extends over 15 amino acids. CDR3 protein: CASSPVTSGGRPGSF. As DNA, the CDR3 is TGTGCCAGCAGCCCGGTGACTAGCGGGGGCCGACCGGGTAGCTTC. The complete variable domain, with remaining parts taken from reference TRBV7-2 and TRBJ2-7, reads GAGVSQSPSNKVTEKGKDVELRCDPISGHTALYWYRQSLGQGLEFLIYFQGNSAPDKSGLPSDRFSAERTGGSVSTLTIQRTQQEDSAVYLCASSPVTSGGRPGSFGPGTRLTVT.

The chain couples TRBV3-1 (or the pseudogene TRBV3-2) to TRBJ1-2, with D tentatively TRBD1 (6 bases). V shed 10 bases and J shed 8 bases, with 20 bases lying between them. There are 13 residues in the CDR3. Per the germline V gene, CDR1 is LGHDT and CDR2 is YNNKEL (reference sequence). The CDR3 DNA reads as TGTGCCACCACCTTCAGCGGGGGGCAAGGCTACACCTTC. It encodes CATTFSGGQGYTF.

The chain links TRBV9 to TRBJ2-1; 7 nucleotides align to TRBD1. With V trimmed by 0 bases and J by 4 bases, 7 bases remained unmatched. Germline values: CDR1 SGDLS, CDR2 YYNGEE. The CDR3 spans 16 residues. CDR3 loop: CASSVEEGALYNEQFF. The CDR3 bases are TGTGCCAGCAGCGTAGAAGAGGGGGCCTTATACAATGAGCAGTTCTTC.

The DNA for the CDR3 is TGTGCCAGCAGTGAAAGAGGGTTGGACCTTTACACTGAAGCTTTCTTT. Translating it yields CASSERGLDLYTEAFF. The chain recombines TRBV6-1 with TRBJ1-1; no definite D call. In germline, CDR1 is MNHNS, CDR2 SASEGT. V lost 2 bases, J lost 3 bases, and 16 bases lay in between. CDR3 length: 16 amino acids.

The chain links TRBV7-8 to TRBJ1-3; D unresolved. Trimming stripped 2 bases from V and 0 bases from J, with 8 bases between. Looked up from germline, CDR1 is SGHVS and CDR2 is FQNEAQ. The length of the CDR3 is 15 residues. CDR3 region: CASSLTVTSGNTIYF. The CDR3 DNA reads as TGTGCCAGCAGCTTAACTGTAACCTCTGGAAACACCATATATTTT.

The chain carries TRBV7-9 and TRBJ2-7; the match to TRBD1 covers 11 bases. The CDR3 is made up of 16 amino acids. V shed 7 bases, J shed 2 bases, and the junction held 10 bases outside the gene matches. Germline lookup yields CDR1 SEHNR and CDR2 FQNEAQ (reference sequence). The CDR3 bases are TGTGCCAGCACCTTCGCCATGGGACAGGGGGCCTACGAGCAGTACTTC. It specifies CASTFAMGQGAYEQYF.

The V and J genes are TRBV2 and TRBJ2-1; D is unclear. Trimming removed 4 bases at V and 0 bases at J, with 10 bases between. Per the germline V gene, CDR1 is SNHLY and CDR2 is FYNNEI. This CDR3 has 15 amino acids. CDR3 DNA sequence: TGTGCCAGCAGTGCCTGGTTCAGCTCCTACAATGAGCAGTTCTTC. Protein product: CASSAWFSSYNEQFF. Full variable domain (rest looked up from reference TRBV2 and TRBJ2-1): EPEVTQTPSHQVTQMGQEVILRCVPISNHLYFYWYRQILGQKVEFLVSFYNNEISEKSEIFDDQFSVERPDGSNFTLKIRSTKLEDSAMYFCASSAWFSSYNEQFFGPGTRLTVL.

This sequence joins TRBV7-3 and TRBJ2-2; 11 positions match TRBD2. After removal of 4 bases from V and 6 bases from J, the junction contained 1 base not matched to a gene. Per germline, CDR1 SGHTA and CDR2 FQGTGA. This CDR3 has 14 residues. The CDR3 coding sequence is TGTGCCAGCAGCTCGGGACTAGCGGCCGGGGAGCTGTTTTTT. Translated: CASSSGLAAGELFF.

The chain uses TRBV7-9 and TRBJ2-1; tentative D call: TRBD2 (5 bases). This CDR3 contains 13 residues. In germline, CDR1 is SEHNR, CDR2 FQNEAQ (reference sequence). V was pared by 2 bases and J by 7 bases, with 9 bases between. CDR3 in amino acids: CASSLTRINEQFF. The CDR3 DNA reads as TGTGCCAGCAGCTTAACTAGGATAAATGAGCAGTTCTTC.

V usage is TRBV2 and J usage is TRBJ2-1, with D perhaps matching TRBD2 (5 bases). The CDR3 is made up of 12 amino acids. Germline CDR1 SNHLY, CDR2 FYNNEI. The ends were cut back, 6 bases at V and 7 bases at J, with 10 bases in the middle. The CDR3 here is CASSSRGNEQFF. The CDR3 DNA sequence: TGTGCCAGCAGCTCCCGAGGGAATGAGCAGTTCTTC.

The gene calls are TRBV9 and TRBJ1-1; no clear D. Trimming removed 3 bases from V and 5 bases from J, with 11 bases in between. CDR1 and CDR2 from the germline V gene are SGDLS and YYNGEE. The CDR3 has 13 amino acids. The DNA for the CDR3 is TGTGCCAGCAGCGCGGACTACCGAACTGAAGCTTTCTTT. This gives the protein CASSADYRTEAFF.

Comment on this clone: Other DNA variants within this sample encode the same CDR3. This chain links TRBV29-1 with TRBJ2-6; no clear D gene. V gave up 4 bases and J gave up 0 bases, with 7 bases separating them. CDR3 length: 14 residues. Germline lookup yields CDR1 SQVTM and CDR2 ANQGSEA. CDR3 sequence (DNA): TGCAGCGTTGCGGTAGACTCTGGGGCCAACGTCCTGACTTTC. As protein: CSVAVDSGANVLTF.